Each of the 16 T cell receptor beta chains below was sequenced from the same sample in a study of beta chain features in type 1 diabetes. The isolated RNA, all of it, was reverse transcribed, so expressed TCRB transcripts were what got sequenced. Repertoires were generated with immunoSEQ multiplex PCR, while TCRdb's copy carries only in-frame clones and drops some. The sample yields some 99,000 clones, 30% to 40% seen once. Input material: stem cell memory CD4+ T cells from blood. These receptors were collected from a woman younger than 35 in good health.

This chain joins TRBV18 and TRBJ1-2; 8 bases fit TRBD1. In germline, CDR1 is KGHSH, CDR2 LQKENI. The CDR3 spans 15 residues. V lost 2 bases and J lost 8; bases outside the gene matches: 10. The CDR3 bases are TGTGCCAGCTCACCAAAGCAGGGGGCAGTTGGAGGCTACACCTTC. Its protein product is CASSPKQGAVGGYTF.

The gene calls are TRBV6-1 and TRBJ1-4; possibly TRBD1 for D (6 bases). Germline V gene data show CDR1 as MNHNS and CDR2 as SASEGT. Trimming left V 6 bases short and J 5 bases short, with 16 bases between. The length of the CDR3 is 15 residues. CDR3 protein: CASSPRGWRNEKLFF. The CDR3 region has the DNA TGTGCCAGCAGCCCAAGGGGGTGGCGGAATGAAAAACTGTTTTTT.

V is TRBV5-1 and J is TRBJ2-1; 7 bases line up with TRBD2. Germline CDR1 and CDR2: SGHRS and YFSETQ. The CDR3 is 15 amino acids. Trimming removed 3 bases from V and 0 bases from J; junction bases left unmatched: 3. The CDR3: CASSSLAASYNEQFF. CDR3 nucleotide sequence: TGCGCCAGCAGCTCTCTAGCGGCCTCCTACAATGAGCAGTTCTTC.

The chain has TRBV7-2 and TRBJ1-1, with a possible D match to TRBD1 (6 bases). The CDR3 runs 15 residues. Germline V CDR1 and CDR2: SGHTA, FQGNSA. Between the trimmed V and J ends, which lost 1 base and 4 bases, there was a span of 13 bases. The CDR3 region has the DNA TGTGCCAGCAGCTTAGTTACGAGGGGGTCCACTGAAGCTTTCTTT. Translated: CASSLVTRGSTEAFF.

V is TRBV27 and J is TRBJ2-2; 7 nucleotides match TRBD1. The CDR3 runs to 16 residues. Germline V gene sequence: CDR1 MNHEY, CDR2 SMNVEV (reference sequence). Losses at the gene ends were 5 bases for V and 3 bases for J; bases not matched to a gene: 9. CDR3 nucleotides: TGTGCCAGCAGTGACAGACAGGGCGGAGACACCGGGGAGCTGTTTTTT. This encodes CASSDRQGGDTGELFF.

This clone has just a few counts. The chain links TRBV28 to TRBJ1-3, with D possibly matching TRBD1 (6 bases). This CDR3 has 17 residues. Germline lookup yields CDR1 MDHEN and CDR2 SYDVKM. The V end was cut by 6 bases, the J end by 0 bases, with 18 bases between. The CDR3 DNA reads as TGTGCCAGCAGCCGACTCCGACAGGCCTTCTCTGGAAACACCATATATTTT. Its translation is CASSRLRQAFSGNTIYF.

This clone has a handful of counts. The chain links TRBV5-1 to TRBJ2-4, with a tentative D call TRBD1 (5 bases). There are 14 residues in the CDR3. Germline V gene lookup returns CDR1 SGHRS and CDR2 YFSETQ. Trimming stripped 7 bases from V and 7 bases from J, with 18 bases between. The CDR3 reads CASSIDSQKNIQYF. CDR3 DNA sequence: TGCGCCAGCTCCATTGACAGTCAGAAGAACATTCAGTACTTC. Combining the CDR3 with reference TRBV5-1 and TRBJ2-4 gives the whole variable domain KAGVTQTPRYLIKTRGQQVTLSCSPISGHRSVSWYQQTPGQGLQFLFEYFSETQRNKGNFPGRFSGRQFSNSRSEMNVSTLELGDSALYLCASSIDSQKNIQYFGAGTRLSVL.

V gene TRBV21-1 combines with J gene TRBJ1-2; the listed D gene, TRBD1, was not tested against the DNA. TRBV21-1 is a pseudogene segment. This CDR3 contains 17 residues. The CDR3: CASSYGQGVQANYGYTF. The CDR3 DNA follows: TGTGCCAGCAGTTACGGACAGGGGGTACAAGCTAACTATGGCTACACCTTC.

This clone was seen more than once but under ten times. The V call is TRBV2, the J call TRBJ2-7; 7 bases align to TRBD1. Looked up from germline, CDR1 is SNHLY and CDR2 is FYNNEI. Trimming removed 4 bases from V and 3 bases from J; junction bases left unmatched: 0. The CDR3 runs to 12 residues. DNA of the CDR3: TGTGCCAGCAGTGGACAGGGCTACGAGCAGTACTTC. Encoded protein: CASSGQGYEQYF. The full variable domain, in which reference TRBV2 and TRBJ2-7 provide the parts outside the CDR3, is EPEVTQTPSHQVTQMGQEVILRCVPISNHLYFYWYRQILGQKVEFLVSFYNNEISEKSEIFDDQFSVERPDGSNFTLKIRSTKLEDSAMYFCASSGQGYEQYFGPGTRLTVT.

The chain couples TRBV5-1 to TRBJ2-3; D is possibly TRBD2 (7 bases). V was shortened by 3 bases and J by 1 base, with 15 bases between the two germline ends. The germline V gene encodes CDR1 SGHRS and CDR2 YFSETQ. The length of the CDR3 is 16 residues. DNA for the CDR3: TGCGCCAGCAGCTCCCCTGGGCGGGGGCGCACAGATACGCAGTATTTT. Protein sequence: CASSSPGRGRTDTQYF.

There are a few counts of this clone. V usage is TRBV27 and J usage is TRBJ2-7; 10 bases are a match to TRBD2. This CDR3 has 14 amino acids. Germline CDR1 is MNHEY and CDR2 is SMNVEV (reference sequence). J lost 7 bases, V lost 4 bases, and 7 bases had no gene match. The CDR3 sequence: CASSSASGSGEQYF. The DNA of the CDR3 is TGTGCCAGCAGTTCGGCTAGCGGGAGTGGAGAGCAGTACTTC.

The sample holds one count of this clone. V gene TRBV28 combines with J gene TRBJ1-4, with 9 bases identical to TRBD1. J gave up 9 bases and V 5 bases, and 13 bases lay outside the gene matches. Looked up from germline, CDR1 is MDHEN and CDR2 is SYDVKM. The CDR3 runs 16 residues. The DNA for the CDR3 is TGTGCCAGCAGTGTTTGGCGGACAGGGGTTGTTAAAAAACTGTTTTTT. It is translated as CASSVWRTGVVKKLFF.

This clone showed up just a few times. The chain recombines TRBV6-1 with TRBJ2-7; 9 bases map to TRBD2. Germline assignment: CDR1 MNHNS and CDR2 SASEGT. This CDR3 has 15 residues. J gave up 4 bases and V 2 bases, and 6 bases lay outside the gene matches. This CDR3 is CASSESGRPPYEQYF. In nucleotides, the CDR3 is TGTGCCAGCAGTGAAAGCGGGAGGCCCCCGTACGAGCAGTACTTC.

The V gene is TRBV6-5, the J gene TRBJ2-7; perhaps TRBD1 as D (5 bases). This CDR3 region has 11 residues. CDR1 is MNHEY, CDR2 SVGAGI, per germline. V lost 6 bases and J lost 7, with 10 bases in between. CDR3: CASSQGLEQYF. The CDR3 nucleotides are TGTGCCAGCAGCCAGGGTCTTGAGCAGTACTTC.

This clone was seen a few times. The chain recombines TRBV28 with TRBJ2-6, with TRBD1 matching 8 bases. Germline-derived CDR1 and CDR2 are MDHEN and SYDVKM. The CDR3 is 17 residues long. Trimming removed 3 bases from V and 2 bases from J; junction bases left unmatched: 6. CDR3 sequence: CASSFPRGRTGANVLTF. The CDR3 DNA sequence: TGTGCCAGCAGTTTCCCCAGGGGGCGAACTGGGGCCAACGTCCTGACTTTC.

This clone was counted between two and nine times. This chain's CDR3 is CASSPPGGTGYTF. For the CDR3, the DNA is TGTGCCAGCTCACCACCGGGGGGAACTGGCTACACCTTC. V is TRBV18 and J is TRBJ1-2, with a possible D match to TRBD1 (5 bases). The CDR3 has 13 residues. Trimming pared 0 bases from V and 7 bases from J, leaving 9 bases between. The germline V gene encodes CDR1 KGHSH and CDR2 LQKENI.